This T cell receptor (beta chain) was captured in a study of long-term antiretroviral therapy in people with HIV (dated by TCRdb to between 2021 and 2024). About the full investigation: The earliest samples were collected about a decade before the 2015 WHO recommendation for immediate ART, when ART was typically delayed until CD4 counts fell. Among the 30 to 35 participants with HIV, about a dozen were female. A retrospective serial study tested whether ART initiation and durable HIV suppression were associated with changes in peripheral blood TRB repertoire composition and diversity. A total of roughly 200 cryopreserved PBMC samples came from 30 adults with confirmed HIV infection and were collected serially over a mean of roughly six years (range 1-12). Test extractions of a monoclonal T-cell line alongside fewer than 40 polyclonal samples showed no cross-contamination during QIAcube processing. General study outcomes and caveats: At every time point, the repertoire was dominated by expanded TRB clones first identified before ART initiation, although this dominance fluctuated and, in many PLHIV, declined after ART. Inferences about post-ART repertoire changes are limited because no data were available on ART adherence, viral resistance or therapy changes. Limited PBMC availability meant only the TCR beta chain was sequenced, without alpha chain pairing. Starting ART was linked to a significant rise in TRB diversity, yet even with long-term ART the diversity remained significantly lower than in transplant donor controls. CDR3 length ranges in HIV repertoires were narrower than in controls, and network structure suggested an antigen-experienced repertoire with only a slight naive shift after ART. The samples were dated from the mid-2000s to the late 2010s, and the ART regimens that were used may be less effective than current ART regimens. Because pre-ART samples had limited cell numbers, profiling was done on unsorted PBMC rather than on sorted CD4+ and CD8+ T cells.

The immunoSEQ hsTCRB v3.0 assay was used at survey level resolution to sequence the TRB variable region. TRB sequencing targeted a depth of 40,000-50,000 T-cell genomes per sample. An Illumina MiSeq with a v3 150-cycle kit was used to sequence the pooled TRB libraries. In the paper's pipeline: Repertoire analysis was performed in R inside a reproducible Nextflow workflow that covered QC, data transformation and analysis. LymphoSeq2, an R package for exploring AIRR-Seq data, was used to implement custom analyses. Several samples that yielded fewer than 5000 total TRB sequences were excluded, so that 200 or so HIV repertoires were analyzed. Of the roughly 190 retained HIV repertoires, about 60 were collected before and 129 after ART initiation. Repertoires were downsampled to 5000 TRB nucleotide sequences, and summary statistics were averaged over 100 downsampling iterations. The analysis kept only TRB sequences whose CDR3 regions were at least seven amino acids long. Diversity was measured with a Shannon entropy-derived clonality score and the Gini coefficient. Repertoire networks linked the top 5000 CDR3 amino acid sequences whenever two sequences differed by an edit distance of one. Antigen specificity groups and MHC restriction were predicted for TRB CDR3 amino acid sequences with GLIPH2. Known CMV, EBV, HIV or tissue antigen associations were flagged by matching CDR3 amino acid sequences against VDJdb and McPAS-TCR. Pre-ART, post-ART and control groups were compared with Wilcoxon signed-rank tests and Holm-Bonferroni correction. TCRdb mirrors the immuneACCESS table, restricted to in-frame sequences. Some clones are absent from its copies; in checked studies, under half trace to an unresolved V gene, and the reason for the others is unknown. V and J calls and clone size are as listed in that table; D and trimming were resolved from the DNA. Here the sample has approximately 29,000 clones; 65% to 85% occur a single time. 6.2% of the sample belongs to the ten largest clones.

A distance of 7 bases separates the germline ends of V and J, which lose 3 bases and 0 bases respectively. In the germline V gene, CDR1 corresponds to LGHNT and CDR2 to FRNRAP. The CDR3 sequence holds 14 residues, the cysteine and phenylalanine included. The CDR3 DNA has 42 bases and is translated from base 1. Inclusion was restricted to participants for whom at least one PBMC sample before ART initiation and at least two post-ART samples were available. Treatment was received in the United States of America by all participants with HIV. Before DNA extraction, cryopreserved samples of about 0.9-11 million PBMC were thawed and then washed. At the time of the earliest PBMC sample for each participant with HIV, ages ranged from roughly 23 to 55 years. PBMC samples were contributed by each participant from 1-4 timepoints before ART initiation and 2-8 timepoints after ART initiation, with a median of 7 samples. For every participant, serial HIV viral load, CD4+ T-cell count, ART history and demographic data were obtained. Using a Qiagen kit on a QIAcube, genomic DNA was extracted from unsorted PBMC, with samples processed in batches of 12.

In regard to this clone: This clone's antigen is unknown. Base qualities are missing; no much larger clone stands one base away.

This clonotype originated in a man aged 18 to 30 with HIV. Sequenced here: unsorted PBMCs, sampled 0.4 years after starting antiretroviral therapy. Recombination linked TRBV12-5 to TRBJ2-3; 5 matching bases give a weak D call of TRBD1. Here is the DNA: TGTGCTAGTGGTTTAGGGGCTAGCACAGATACGCAGTATTTT. Translated, it reads CASGLGASTDTQYF. Full variable domain (CDR3 extended with the reference TRBV12-5 and TRBJ2-3 proteins): DARVTQTPRHKVTEMGQEVTMRCQPILGHNTVFWYRQTMMQGLELLAYFRNRAPLDDSGMPKDRFSAEMPDATLATLKIQPSEPRDSAVYFCASGLGASTDTQYFGPGTRLTVL.